These T cell receptor beta chains were read from a single sample in a study of technical replicates of blood from a few donors. The table came from immunoSEQ multiplex PCR; TCRdb's copy has only in-frame clones and leaves some out. The sample holds approximately 76,000 clones; 86% are singletons and the top ten take roughly 4.9%. The specimen was PBMCs. These receptors all stem from a human donor in good health. Some clones in this sample may be carry-over from other donors' samples. Both conserved end residues are part of each CDR3. Each record gives: clone size, D gene, V gene, J gene, CDR3 DNA, CDR3 protein. A D gene is named only where the DNA matches it firmly. The listing skips clone size in some rows; elsewhere it reads once, few, many or a size class.

>once|.|TRBV5-1|TRBJ2-7
TGCGCCAGCACCCAGGCCAGCAATTCCTACGAGCAGTACTTC
CASTQASNSYEQYF
>.|TRBD2|TRBV9|TRBJ2-3
TGTGCCAGCAGCGTAACGGGAGGAGGGGGACTAGCGGGAACAGATACGCAGTATTTT
CASSVTGGGGLAGTDTQYF
>few|.|TRBV7-2|TRBJ1-4
TGTGCCAGCAGCCCAGGGGACCTAAGGGAAAAACTGTTTTTT
CASSPGDLREKLFF
>.|TRBD1|TRBV28|TRBJ2-1
TGTGCCAGCTCCGGGACAGGGGCCTACAATGAGCAGTTCTTC
CASSGTGAYNEQFF
>.|TRBD2|TRBV10-3|TRBJ2-2
TGTGCCATCGGGACCCTAGCGGGGGCGAACACCGGGGAGCTGTTTTTT
CAIGTLAGANTGELFF
>.|TRBD1|TRBV4-3|TRBJ1-2
TGCGCCAGCAGCCAGGACAGGGGGCGCGGCTACACCTTC
CASSQDRGRGYTF
>.|.|TRBV7-9|TRBJ2-1
TGTGCCAGCAGCTCGTTCGGAGCAGGGATAAATGAGCAGTTCTTC
CASSSFGAGINEQFF
>.|TRBD1|TRBV2|TRBJ1-4
TGTGCCAGCAGTGTTAAGGGGGCTGGGGAAAAACTGTTTTTT
CASSVKGAGEKLFF
>.|.|TRBV7-2|TRBJ2-1
TGTGCCAGCAGTTGGGACAAAACCTACAATGAGCAGTTCTTC
CASSWDKTYNEQFF
>.|TRBD2|TRBV7-2|TRBJ2-2
TGTGCCAGCAGCTTAGGGGCGGGACTAGCGGGCACCGGGGAGCTGTTTTTT
CASSLGAGLAGTGELFF
>.|TRBD2|TRBV2|TRBJ2-7
TGTGCCAGCAGGGCTAGCGGACGACCCGACTACGAGCAGTACTTC
CASRASGRPDYEQYF
>.|.|TRBV2|TRBJ2-5
TGTGCCAGCAGTGATTATGAGACCCAGTACTTC
CASSDYETQYF
>.|.|TRBV7-2|TRBJ1-3
TGTGCCAGCAGCTTAGGGGCCAGTACCTCTGGAAACACCATATATTTT
CASSLGASTSGNTIYF
>few|TRBD1|TRBV7-2|TRBJ2-7
TGTGCCAGCAGCTTCCCAGGACAGGGGAAGGAGCAGTACTTC
CASSFPGQGKEQYF
>.|TRBD1|TRBV7-9|TRBJ1-1
TGTGCCAGCAGCTTAAAGGGGGCAGCTCTCACTGAAGCTTTCTTT
CASSLKGAALTEAFF
>.|.|TRBV10-2|TRBJ2-4
TGCGCCAGCAGTACTAGTGCGGACATTCAGTACTTC
CASSTSADIQYF
>few|.|TRBV20-1|TRBJ1-1
TGCAGTGCTAGTAAATATAAGGGGGCTTTCTTT
CSASKYKGAFF
>.|.|TRBV30|TRBJ1-2
TGTGCCCGGCTAGGGGGAAGTGGATATGGCTACACCTTC
CARLGGSGYGYTF
>.|TRBD1|TRBV29-1|TRBJ1-4
TGCAGCGCGGTAGGACAGGGAGGTCGAAAACTGTTTTTT
CSAVGQGGRKLFF
>.|.|TRBV7-8|TRBJ2-3
TGTGCCAGCAGCTCCGGGGGGCGTGATACGCAGTATTTT
CASSSGGRDTQYF
>.|.|TRBV4-3|TRBJ2-6
TGCGCCAGCAGCCAAGGGGGGCAAGGACGGGTCCTGACTTTC
CASSQGGQGRVLTF
>few|TRBD1|TRBV7-2|TRBJ1-5
TGTGCCAGCAGCTTATCCGGGACAGGGGGCTTTCAGCCCCAGCATTTT
CASSLSGTGGFQPQHF
>once|TRBD1|TRBV30|TRBJ1-2
TGTGCCTGGAGAACGACGATACCTACCACGGACAGGGGCTATGGCTACACCTTC
CAWRTTIPTTDRGYGYTF
>.|.|TRBV9|TRBJ2-3
TGTGCCAGCAGCAGCCGAGACAGAACAGATACGCAGTATTTT
CASSSRDRTDTQYF
>few|.|TRBV10-3|TRBJ1-1
TGTGCCATCAGTGACCTTCTGGTAGCTGAAGCTTTCTTT
CAISDLLVAEAFF
>.|.|TRBV23-1|TRBJ2-2
TGCGCCAGCAGTCCCAGATTCACCGGGGAGCTGTTTTTT
CASSPRFTGELFF
>.|TRBD1|TRBV5-4|TRBJ2-7
TGTGCCAGCAGCGTCGACAGGGCAATCGAGCAGTACTTC
CASSVDRAIEQYF
>.|TRBD1|TRBV10-3|TRBJ2-1
TGTGCCATCAGTATTCCGCGGACAGGGACTTTGAATGAGCAGTTCTTC
CAISIPRTGTLNEQFF
>.|TRBD2|TRBV10-3|TRBJ2-5
TGTGCCATCAGCGGGACTAGCGGGGGCCACCAAGAGACCCAGTACTTC
CAISGTSGGHQETQYF